This T cell receptor beta chain came from a study of OX40 agonist ivuxolimab in advanced cancers. Overall study context: At doses from 0.01 to 10 mg/kg, patients were given intravenous ivuxolimab every 2 weeks. Overall study results and limits: At 0.1 to 3.0 mg/kg and by week 6, CD4+ and CD8+ T cells in the blood had expanded clonally. CD8+ T cells were the subset that, on average, had more expanded clones than CD4+.

Points on this clone: Its antigen is as yet unknown.

This CDR3 has 16 residues. Germline CDR1 is MDHEN and CDR2 is SYDVKM. V shed 4 bases and J 6 bases; nucleotides not matched to a gene: 11. Measured with immunoSEQ multiplex PCR; TCRdb has only the in-frame clones, and not every one. Of roughly 80,000 clones listed, roughly 84% are singletons. The input for sequencing was CD4+ or CD8+ T cells sorted from blood, taken in a trial of the OX40 agonist ivuxolimab. The chain joins TRBV28 to TRBJ1-2; 10 bases map to TRBD1. This clonotype originated in an adult with an advanced solid tumor such as melanoma, head and neck, liver or kidney cancer. The CDR3 DNA reads TGTGCCAGCAGTTCACCCCCCATCGGGACAGGGGATGGCTACACCTTC. This translates into CASSSPPIGTGDGYTF.